This record looks at one TCR beta chain sequence and its context. Its antigen is still unknown. This record comes from a study of T cell responses to AZD1222 COVID-19 vaccine. The method was immunoSEQ multiplex PCR; TCRdb's version includes in-frame clones alone and lacks a portion of them. There are fewer than 200,000 clones in the sample; more than 85% occur only once, and more than 1.5% lies in the top ten. V was trimmed by 0 bases and J by 7 bases, leaving 18 bases between them. Germline V gene sequence: CDR1 LGHNA, CDR2 YSLEER. The CDR3 runs to 16 residues. Notes on the study in general: In a largely white British group with more females than males, clonal diversity was possibly underestimated.

This clonotype was sampled from an adult who received the AZD1222 COVID-19 vaccine. The chain is built from TRBV4-3 and TRBJ1-1; TRBD1 might be the D (5 bases). The sample in question was peripheral blood, obtained 28 days after the second AZD1222 dose. The CDR3 nucleotides are TGCGCCAGCAGCCAAGATAGCCTGGGGGATCGGGTTGAAGCTTTCTTT. This translates into CASSQDSLGDRVEAFF.